This TCR beta chain was retrieved from a study of immune evolution from preneoplasia to lung adenocarcinoma. The overall study: HLA loss of heterozygosity: over 5.5% AIS, roughly 15% MIA, about 31% ADC, none AAH.

This table comes from immunoSEQ multiplex PCR, and its TCRdb copy is limited to in-frame clones, with some not included. The repertoire has around 40,000 clones, 70% to 85% of them found once; the top ten carry approximately 4.8%. Study-level points and caveats: Highest clonality occurred in KRAS-mutant, not EGFR-mutant or double wild-type, nodules. Top clone share appeared to fall from AAH through AIS, MIA, adenocarcinoma.

Between the mid-2010s and the late 2010s, patients underwent resection in Japan or China. Germline V gives CDR1 ENHRY, CDR2 SYGVKD. The CDR3 has 13 amino acids. After removal of 0 bases from V and 8 bases from J, the junction contained 3 bases not matched to a gene. In regard to this clone: Its target is not known.

This chain connects TRBV10-3 to TRBJ1-2; 7 bases are shared with TRBD1. The sample taken for sequencing was FFPE invasive lung adenocarcinoma tissue. This receptor was obtained from a person in their sixties or seventies with lung adenocarcinoma. The chain's CDR3 is CAISESTGNGYTF. The CDR3 nucleotides read TGTGCCATCAGTGAGTCGACAGGGAACGGCTACACCTTC.